A selection of T cell receptor beta chains follows, all from one sample in a study of blood T cell repertoires in COVID-19. Only in-frame clones appear in the TCRdb table, and some are missing; sequencing was by immunoSEQ multiplex PCR. The sample includes 200,000 to 300,000 clones, about 87% of them seen just once. Sequences were obtained from peripheral blood. Receptor source: a woman aged 40-49 years with acute or convalescent COVID-19. Both conserved end residues are part of each CDR3. Fields, in order: D gene, clone size, J gene, V gene, CDR3 DNA, CDR3 protein. D genes are given only for firm matches. Size is stated for part of the rows, as once, few or many counts, or as a class when the clone is expanded.

D gene: .
clone size: .
J gene: TRBJ1-2
V gene: TRBV6-6
CDR3 DNA: TGTGCCAGCAGGAAGACCTTTGGAAGGGGGTATGGCTACACCTTC
CDR3 protein: CASRKTFGRGYGYTF

D gene: TRBD1
clone size: .
J gene: TRBJ2-1
V gene: TRBV18
CDR3 DNA: TGTGCCAGCTCCGGGACAGGGGCTAATGAGCAGTTCTTC
CDR3 protein: CASSGTGANEQFF

D gene: TRBD2
clone size: .
J gene: TRBJ2-4
V gene: TRBV2
CDR3 DNA: TGTGCCAGCAGCCAGCGGGGGGGCAAACTAGCCAAAAACATTCAGTACTTC
CDR3 protein: CASSQRGGKLAKNIQYF

D gene: TRBD2
clone size: .
J gene: TRBJ2-1
V gene: TRBV28
CDR3 DNA: TGTGCCAGCAGTCGGTCTAGCGGGCAAGGGAACTATGAGCAGTTCTTC
CDR3 protein: CASSRSSGQGNYEQFF

D gene: .
clone size: .
J gene: TRBJ1-5
V gene: TRBV3-1/TRBV3-2
CDR3 DNA: TGTGCCAGCAGCCAGTCTAGAAATCAGCCCCAGCATTTT
CDR3 protein: CASSQSRNQPQHF

D gene: TRBD1
clone size: .
J gene: TRBJ1-5
V gene: TRBV9
CDR3 DNA: TGTGCCAGCAGCGAGGGCCCGAGAGGACAGGGGGCAGGGCAGCCCCAGCATTTT
CDR3 protein: CASSEGPRGQGAGQPQHF

D gene: TRBD1
clone size: few
J gene: TRBJ1-5
V gene: TRBV10-3
CDR3 DNA: TGTGCCATCAGTGACCTCCTCCCGGGACAGGGGGCCGGCAATCAGCCCCAGCATTTT
CDR3 protein: CAISDLLPGQGAGNQPQHF

D gene: TRBD1
clone size: .
J gene: TRBJ1-2
V gene: TRBV6-1
CDR3 DNA: TGTGCCAGCAGTGAAAAAAGGGTCGGGGACAGCACCCGGTTTAACTATGGCTACACCTTC
CDR3 protein: CASSEKRVGDSTRFNYGYTF

D gene: TRBD1
clone size: .
J gene: TRBJ1-6
V gene: TRBV19
CDR3 DNA: TGTGCCAGTAGCGCCGGGACAGAAAATTCACCCCTCCACTTT
CDR3 protein: CASSAGTENSPLHF

D gene: TRBD2
clone size: .
J gene: TRBJ2-1
V gene: TRBV5-1
CDR3 DNA: TGCGCCAGCAGCTCCGGGGGGGCGAACAATGAGCAGTTCTTC
CDR3 protein: CASSSGGANNEQFF

D gene: .
clone size: .
J gene: TRBJ1-1
V gene: TRBV6-6
CDR3 DNA: TGTGCCAGCACAATGAACACTGAAGCTTTCTTT
CDR3 protein: CASTMNTEAFF

D gene: TRBD1
clone size: .
J gene: TRBJ2-3
V gene: TRBV5-6
CDR3 DNA: TGTGCCAGCAGCTCCGGGACAGGGCCAGATACGCAGTATTTT
CDR3 protein: CASSSGTGPDTQYF

D gene: .
clone size: .
J gene: TRBJ1-2
V gene: TRBV19
CDR3 DNA: TGTGCCAGTAGTTGGAGGACCTATGGCTACACCTTC
CDR3 protein: CASSWRTYGYTF

D gene: TRBD1
clone size: .
J gene: TRBJ1-4
V gene: TRBV12-5
CDR3 DNA: TGTGCTAGTGGTTGGGGACAGACTACAACTAATGAAAAACTGTTTTTT
CDR3 protein: CASGWGQTTTNEKLFF

D gene: TRBD1
clone size: .
J gene: TRBJ1-5
V gene: TRBV19
CDR3 DNA: TGTGCCAGTAGTCCCGACAGGGAAGGCAATCAGCCCCAGCATTTT
CDR3 protein: CASSPDREGNQPQHF

D gene: TRBD1
clone size: .
J gene: TRBJ1-1
V gene: TRBV30
CDR3 DNA: TGTGCCTGGAGGCCTCTTACCGGGACAGGGAGGAATGCTTTCTTT
CDR3 protein: CAWRPLTGTGRNAFF

D gene: .
clone size: .
J gene: TRBJ2-6
V gene: TRBV9
CDR3 DNA: TGTGCCAGCAGCGTAGGCCCTAGCCTTCTTAGCTCTGGGGCCAACGTCCTGACTTTC
CDR3 protein: CASSVGPSLLSSGANVLTF

D gene: TRBD1
clone size: once
J gene: TRBJ1-4
V gene: TRBV6-5
CDR3 DNA: TGTGCCAGCAGGCCACAGGGGAGTAGGGGTGAAAAACTGTTTTTT
CDR3 protein: CASRPQGSRGEKLFF

D gene: .
clone size: once
J gene: TRBJ1-2
V gene: TRBV29-1
CDR3 DNA: TGCAGCGTTGAAAACATGAACCCTAACTATGGCTACACCTTC
CDR3 protein: CSVENMNPNYGYTF

D gene: TRBD1
clone size: .
J gene: TRBJ1-6
V gene: TRBV19
CDR3 DNA: TGTGCCAGTAGCCACCGGGACAGCTTCTCACCCCTCCACTTT
CDR3 protein: CASSHRDSFSPLHF

D gene: .
clone size: .
J gene: TRBJ1-2
V gene: TRBV29-1
CDR3 DNA: TGCAGCGTTGAGAGTTTCAACTATGGCTACACCTTC
CDR3 protein: CSVESFNYGYTF

D gene: TRBD2
clone size: .
J gene: TRBJ2-1
V gene: TRBV19
CDR3 DNA: TGTGCCAGTAGTATATGGGAGGGCAATGAGCAGTTCTTC
CDR3 protein: CASSIWEGNEQFF

D gene: .
clone size: .
J gene: TRBJ2-2
V gene: TRBV6-5
CDR3 DNA: TGTGCCAGCGGGCAGGACACCGGGGAGCTGTTTTTT
CDR3 protein: CASGQDTGELFF

D gene: .
clone size: .
J gene: TRBJ1-1
V gene: TRBV11-2
CDR3 DNA: TGTGCCAGCAGCTTATTTGCGATGAACACTGAAGCTTTCTTT
CDR3 protein: CASSLFAMNTEAFF

D gene: .
clone size: .
J gene: TRBJ1-3
V gene: TRBV30
CDR3 DNA: TGTGCCTGGAGCCTGGCACAGTCTGGAAACACCATATATTTT
CDR3 protein: CAWSLAQSGNTIYF

D gene: TRBD2
clone size: .
J gene: TRBJ2-3
V gene: TRBV6-1
CDR3 DNA: TGTGCCAGCAGTGAAGGGACTAGCGGGGGGCCAGATACGCAGTATTTT
CDR3 protein: CASSEGTSGGPDTQYF

D gene: TRBD1
clone size: few
J gene: TRBJ1-3
V gene: TRBV4-1
CDR3 DNA: TGCGCCAGCAGCCAAGGAATGGACAGGGGAGACGGAAACACCATATATTTT
CDR3 protein: CASSQGMDRGDGNTIYF

D gene: .
clone size: .
J gene: TRBJ2-3
V gene: TRBV29-1
CDR3 DNA: TGCAGCGTTAACGTAGGGGGATACGCAGATACGCAGTATTTT
CDR3 protein: CSVNVGGYADTQYF

D gene: TRBD1
clone size: few
J gene: TRBJ1-2
V gene: TRBV19
CDR3 DNA: TGTGCCAGTAGGAACCTCCTACAGGGGGCGAGATATGGCTACACCTTC
CDR3 protein: CASRNLLQGARYGYTF

D gene: TRBD1
clone size: .
J gene: TRBJ1-1
V gene: TRBV30
CDR3 DNA: TGTGCCTGGAGTGGGGGAAAGGGGGCGTTTCTGACTGAAGCTTTCTTT
CDR3 protein: CAWSGGKGAFLTEAFF

D gene: TRBD2
clone size: .
J gene: TRBJ2-1
V gene: TRBV10-2
CDR3 DNA: TGCGCCAGCAGGCTAGCGGGGAACCCTGAGCAGTTCTTC
CDR3 protein: CASRLAGNPEQFF

D gene: .
clone size: once
J gene: TRBJ1-1
V gene: TRBV5-6
CDR3 DNA: TGTGCCAGCAGCCAAGGCAGGTCCTTAGAAGCTTTCTTT
CDR3 protein: CASSQGRSLEAFF